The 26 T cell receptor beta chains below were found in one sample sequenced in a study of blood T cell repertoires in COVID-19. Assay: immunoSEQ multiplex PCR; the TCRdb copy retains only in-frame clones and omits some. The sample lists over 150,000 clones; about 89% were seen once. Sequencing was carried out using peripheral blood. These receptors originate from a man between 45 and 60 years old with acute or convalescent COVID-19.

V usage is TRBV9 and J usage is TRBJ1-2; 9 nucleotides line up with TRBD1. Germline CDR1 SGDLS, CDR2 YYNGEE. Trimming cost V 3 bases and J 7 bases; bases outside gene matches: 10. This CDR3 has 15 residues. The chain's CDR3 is CASSGGQGPSVGYTF. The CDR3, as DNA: TGTGCCAGCAGCGGAGGACAGGGGCCAAGCGTTGGCTACACCTTC.

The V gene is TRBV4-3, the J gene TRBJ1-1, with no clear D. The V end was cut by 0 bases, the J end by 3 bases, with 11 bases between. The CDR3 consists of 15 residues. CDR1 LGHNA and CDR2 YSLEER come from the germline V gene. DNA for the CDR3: TGCGCCAGCAGCCAAGATGGTGGAGGTGACACTGAAGCTTTCTTT. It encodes CASSQDGGGDTEAFF.

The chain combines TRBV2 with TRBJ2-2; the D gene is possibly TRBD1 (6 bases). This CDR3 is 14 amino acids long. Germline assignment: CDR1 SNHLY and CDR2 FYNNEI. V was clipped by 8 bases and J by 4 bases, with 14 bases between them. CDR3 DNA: TGTGCCAGCCGAGCGGACAGAGTCACCGGGGAGCTGTTTTTT. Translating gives CASRADRVTGELFF.

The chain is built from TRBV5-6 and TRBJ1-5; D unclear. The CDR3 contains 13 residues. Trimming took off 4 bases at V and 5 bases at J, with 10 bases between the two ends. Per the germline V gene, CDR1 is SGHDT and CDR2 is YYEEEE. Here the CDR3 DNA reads TGTGCCAGCAGCGGGAGACCAGATCAGCCCCAGCATTTT. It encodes CASSGRPDQPQHF. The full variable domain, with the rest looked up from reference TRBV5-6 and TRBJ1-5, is DAGVTQSPTHLIKTRGQQVTLRCSPKSGHDTVSWYQQALGQGPQFIFQYYEEEERQRGNFPDRFSGHQFPNYSSELNVNALLLGDSALYLCASSGRPDQPQHFGDGTRLSIL.

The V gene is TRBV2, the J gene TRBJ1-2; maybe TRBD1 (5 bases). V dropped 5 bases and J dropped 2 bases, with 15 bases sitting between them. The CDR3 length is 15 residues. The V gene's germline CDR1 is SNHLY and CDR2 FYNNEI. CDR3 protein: CASSPRQNPNYGYTF. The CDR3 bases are TGTGCCAGCAGTCCCAGACAGAACCCAAACTATGGCTACACCTTC.

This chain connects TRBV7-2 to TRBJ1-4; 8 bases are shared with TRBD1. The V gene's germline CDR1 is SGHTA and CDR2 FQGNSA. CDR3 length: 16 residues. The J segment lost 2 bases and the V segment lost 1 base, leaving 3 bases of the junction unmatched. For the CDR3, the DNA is TGTGCCAGCAGCTTAGTCCAGGGGGCGACTAATGAAAAACTGTTTTTT. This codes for CASSLVQGATNEKLFF.

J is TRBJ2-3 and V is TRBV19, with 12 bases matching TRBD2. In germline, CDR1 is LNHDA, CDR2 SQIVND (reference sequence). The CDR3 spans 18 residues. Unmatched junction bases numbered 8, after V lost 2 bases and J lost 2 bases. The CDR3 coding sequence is TGTGCCAGTAGTATAAAGAGGGGACTAGCGGGTCTCACAGATACGCAGTATTTT. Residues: CASSIKRGLAGLTDTQYF.

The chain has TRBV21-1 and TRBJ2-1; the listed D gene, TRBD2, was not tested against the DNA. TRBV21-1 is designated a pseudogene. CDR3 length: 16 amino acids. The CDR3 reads CASSKVGTSSTDEQFF. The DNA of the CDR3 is TGTGCCAGCAGCAAAGTGGGGACTAGCTCTACGGATGAGCAGTTCTTC.

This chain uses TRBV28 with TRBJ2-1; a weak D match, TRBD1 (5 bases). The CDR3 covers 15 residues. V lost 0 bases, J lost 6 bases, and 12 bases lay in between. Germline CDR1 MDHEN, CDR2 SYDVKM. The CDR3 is CASSLWSPGLNEQFF. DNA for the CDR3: TGTGCCAGCAGTTTATGGTCCCCAGGGCTCAATGAGCAGTTCTTC.

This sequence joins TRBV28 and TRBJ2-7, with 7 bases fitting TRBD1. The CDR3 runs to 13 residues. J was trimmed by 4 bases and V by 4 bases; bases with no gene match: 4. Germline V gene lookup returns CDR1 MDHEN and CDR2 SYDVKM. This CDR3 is CASSSPQGYEQYF. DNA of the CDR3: TGTGCCAGCAGTTCACCACAGGGGTACGAGCAGTACTTC.

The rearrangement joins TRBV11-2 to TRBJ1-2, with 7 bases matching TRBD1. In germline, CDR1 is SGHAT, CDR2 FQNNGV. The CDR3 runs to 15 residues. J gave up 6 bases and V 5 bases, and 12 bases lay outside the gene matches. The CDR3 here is CASSPRQGVLDGYTF. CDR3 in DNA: TGTGCCAGCAGCCCCCGCCAGGGGGTCTTGGATGGCTACACCTTC. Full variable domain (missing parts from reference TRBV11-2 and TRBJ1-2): EAGVAQSPRYKIIEKRQSVAFWCNPISGHATLYWYQQILGQGPKLLIQFQNNGVVDDSQLPKDRFSAERLKGVDSTLKIQPAKLEDSAVYLCASSPRQGVLDGYTFGSGTRLTVV.

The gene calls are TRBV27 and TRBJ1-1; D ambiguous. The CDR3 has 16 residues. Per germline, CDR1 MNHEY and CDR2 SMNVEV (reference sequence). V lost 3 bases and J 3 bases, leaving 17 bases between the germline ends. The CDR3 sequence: CASSFLAGGMDTEAFF. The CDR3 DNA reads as TGTGCCAGCAGTTTTTTAGCTGGCGGTATGGACACTGAAGCTTTCTTT.

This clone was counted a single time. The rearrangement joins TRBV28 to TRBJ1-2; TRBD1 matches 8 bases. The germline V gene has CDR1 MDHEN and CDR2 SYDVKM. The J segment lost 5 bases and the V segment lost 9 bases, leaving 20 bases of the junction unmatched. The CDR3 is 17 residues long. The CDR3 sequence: CASSLPLTGQGVYGYTF. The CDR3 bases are TGTGCCAGTAGCCTCCCCCTAACAGGACAGGGCGTTTATGGCTACACCTTC.

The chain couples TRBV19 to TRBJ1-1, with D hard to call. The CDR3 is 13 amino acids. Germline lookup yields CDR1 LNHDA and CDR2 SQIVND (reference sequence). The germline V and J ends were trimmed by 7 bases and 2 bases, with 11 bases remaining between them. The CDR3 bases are TGTGCCAGTATACGCGGTGTTAACACTGAAGCTTTCTTT. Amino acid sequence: CASIRGVNTEAFF.

The CDR3 bases are TGTGCCAGCACTTTGCGCCGGGACAGCATGTACGAGCAGTACTTC. It yields the protein CASTLRRDSMYEQYF. The chain carries TRBV28 and TRBJ2-7; 7 bases fit TRBD1. Germline V gives CDR1 MDHEN, CDR2 SYDVKM. The CDR3 loop spans 15 amino acids. V lost 7 bases to trimming and J lost 4 bases; unmatched junction nucleotides: 13.

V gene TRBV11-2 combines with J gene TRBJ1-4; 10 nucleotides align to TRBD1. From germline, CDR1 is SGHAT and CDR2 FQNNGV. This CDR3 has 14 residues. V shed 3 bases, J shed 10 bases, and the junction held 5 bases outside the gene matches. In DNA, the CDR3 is TGTGCCAGCAGCTTTGGACAGGGGGAAGGAAAACTGTTTTTT. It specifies CASSFGQGEGKLFF. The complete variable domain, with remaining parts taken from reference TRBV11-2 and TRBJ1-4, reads EAGVAQSPRYKIIEKRQSVAFWCNPISGHATLYWYQQILGQGPKLLIQFQNNGVVDDSQLPKDRFSAERLKGVDSTLKIQPAKLEDSAVYLCASSFGQGEGKLFFGSGTQLSVL.

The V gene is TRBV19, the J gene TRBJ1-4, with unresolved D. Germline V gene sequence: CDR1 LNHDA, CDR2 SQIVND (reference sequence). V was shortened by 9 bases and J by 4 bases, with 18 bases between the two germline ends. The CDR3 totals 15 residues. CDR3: CASTKEGLYNEKLFF. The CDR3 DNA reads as TGTGCCAGCACAAAGGAGGGCCTCTATAATGAAAAACTGTTTTTT.

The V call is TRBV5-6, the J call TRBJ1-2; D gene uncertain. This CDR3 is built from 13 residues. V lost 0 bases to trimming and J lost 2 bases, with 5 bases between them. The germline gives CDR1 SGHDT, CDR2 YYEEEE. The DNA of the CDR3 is TGTGCCAGCAGCTTGGGAGGGAACTATGGCTACACCTTC. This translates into CASSLGGNYGYTF.

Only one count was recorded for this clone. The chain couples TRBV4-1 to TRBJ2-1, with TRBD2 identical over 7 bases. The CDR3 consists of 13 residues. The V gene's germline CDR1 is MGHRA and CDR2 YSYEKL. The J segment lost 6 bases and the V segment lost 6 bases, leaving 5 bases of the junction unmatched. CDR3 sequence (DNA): TGCGCCAGCAGAAGCGGGATGGGCAATGAGCAGTTCTTC. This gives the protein CASRSGMGNEQFF.

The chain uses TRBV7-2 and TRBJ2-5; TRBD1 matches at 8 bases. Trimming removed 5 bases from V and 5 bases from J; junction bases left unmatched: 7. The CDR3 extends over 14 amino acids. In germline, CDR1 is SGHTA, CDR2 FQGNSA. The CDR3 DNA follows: TGTGCCAGCAGCCAAACAGGGGGATGGGAGACCCAGTACTTC. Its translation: CASSQTGGWETQYF.

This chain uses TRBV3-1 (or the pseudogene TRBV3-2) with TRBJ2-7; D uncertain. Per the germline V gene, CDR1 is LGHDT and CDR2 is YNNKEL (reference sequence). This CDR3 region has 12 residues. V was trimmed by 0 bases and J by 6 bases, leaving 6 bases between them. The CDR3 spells CASSQEAIEQYV. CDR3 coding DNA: TGTGCCAGCAGCCAAGAGGCAATCGAGCAGTACGTC.

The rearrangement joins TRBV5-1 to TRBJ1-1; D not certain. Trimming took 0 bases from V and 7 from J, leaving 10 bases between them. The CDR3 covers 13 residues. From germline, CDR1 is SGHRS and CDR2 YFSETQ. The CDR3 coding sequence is TGCGCCAGCAGCTTGGCGATAGGCGGTGAAGCTTTCTTT. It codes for CASSLAIGGEAFF. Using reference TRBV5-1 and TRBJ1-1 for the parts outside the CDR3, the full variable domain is KAGVTQTPRYLIKTRGQQVTLSCSPISGHRSVSWYQQTPGQGLQFLFEYFSETQRNKGNFPGRFSGRQFSNSRSEMNVSTLELGDSALYLCASSLAIGGEAFFGQGTRLTVV.

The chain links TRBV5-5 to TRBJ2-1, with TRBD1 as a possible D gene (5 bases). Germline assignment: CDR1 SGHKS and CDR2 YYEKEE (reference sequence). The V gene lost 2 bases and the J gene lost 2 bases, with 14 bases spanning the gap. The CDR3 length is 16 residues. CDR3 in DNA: TGTGCCAGCAGCTTTTCCTTGGGGCGCACCTACAATGAGCAGTTCTTC. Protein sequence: CASSFSLGRTYNEQFF.

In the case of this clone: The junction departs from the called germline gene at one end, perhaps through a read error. The CDR3 protein is CASTLGSSYNSPLHF. CDR3 in DNA: TGTGCGAGCACGTTAGGGAGCTCCTATAATTCACCCCTCCACTTT. The rearrangement joins TRBV28 to TRBJ1-6; D is undetermined. Per the germline V gene, CDR1 is MDHEN and CDR2 is SYDVKM. This CDR3 region has 15 residues.

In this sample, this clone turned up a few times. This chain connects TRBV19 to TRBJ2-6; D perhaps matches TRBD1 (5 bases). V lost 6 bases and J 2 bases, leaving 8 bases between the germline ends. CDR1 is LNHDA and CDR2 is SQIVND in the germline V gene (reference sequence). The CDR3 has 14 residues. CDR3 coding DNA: TGTGCCAGTAGACCAGGGCCTGGGGCCAACGTCCTGACTTTC. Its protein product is CASRPGPGANVLTF.

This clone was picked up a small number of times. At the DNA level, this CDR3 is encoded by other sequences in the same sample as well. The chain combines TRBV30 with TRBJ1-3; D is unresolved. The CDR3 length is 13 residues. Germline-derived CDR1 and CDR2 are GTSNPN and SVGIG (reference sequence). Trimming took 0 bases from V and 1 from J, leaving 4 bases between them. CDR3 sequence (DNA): TGTGCCTGGAGTGTGTCGTCTGGAAACACCATATATTTT. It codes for CAWSVSSGNTIYF.